The sequence of this T cell receptor beta chain was determined in a study of T cell responses to AZD1222 COVID-19 vaccine (dated by TCRdb to the early 2020s). In terms of the full investigation: A total of about 250 trial participants underwent TCR sequencing, of whom roughly 210 had received two doses of AZD1222 and approximately 26 had received two doses of the MenACWY control vaccine. Trial participants were enrolled by age into subgroups of 18-55, 56-69 and 70-plus years, and roughly 150, 30 and 60 TCR-sequenced participants, respectively, were included in these subgroups.

Results the study describes overall, beyond this receptor: Conclusions about previously exposed vaccinees are limited because only six or seven AZD1222 recipients were SARS-CoV-2 seropositive at baseline. Because no samples from the day 14 peak response were available, repertoires could be characterized only after the peak T cell response. Most participants were white British and females outnumbered males, and the authors suggested that clonal diversity may have been underestimated. A significant rise in spike-specific TCR breadth and depth was observed after two AZD1222 doses relative to day 0 and relative to MenACWY recipients. The whole spike protein was spanned by vaccine-associated CD4 TCRs, and dominant responses were seen in regions 160-218 and 743-854. The 56-69-year group was small, and its depth increase did not reach significance, likely because of low power. Reportedly, almost half of the unique spike-specific TCRs recognized epitopes lying outside the regions that are mutated in the B.1.351 and B.1.1.7 variants.

The meaning of the sample's time point label: about 28 days (+/-7) after the second vaccine dose. AZD1222 recipients given second doses at about 4 weeks or at about 12 weeks were pooled, since spike-specific TCR depth and breadth were not found to differ between the two schedules. Samples from vaccinated people were obtained from the UK trials COV001 and COV002, which included a single-blind randomized controlled phase 2/3 trial of AZD1222 (ChAdOx1 nCoV-19) in healthy adults. For TCRbeta chain sequencing, PBMC samples were collected from trial participants at day 0 and at day 28 after the second dose. The CDR3 regions of human TCRbeta chains were analyzed by immunosequencing. Processing in the source paper ran as follows. TCRs in the repertoires were compared against a reference library of SARS-CoV-2-specific TCRs that had been generated with the MIRA antigen-specificity platform. Breadth meant the fraction of unique TCRs that were SARS-CoV-2-associated, whereas depth meant the fraction of total T cells that were SARS-CoV-2-associated. Using the MIRA data, each spike-specific TCR was assigned both to the spike region to which the TCR was reactive and to a CD4 or CD8 class. Log10-transformed breadth and depth values were compared by one-way ANOVA with Sidak's multiple comparisons tests. What TCRdb holds here is the immuneACCESS table cut down to in-frame rearrangements. Part of the clones is not present; checked against another copy, under half of the missing clones reflect an unresolved V gene, and the others are unexplained. From that table come the V and J calls and clone size; the DNA was used to work out D and trimming. Recorded for this sample are around 80,000 clones; approximately 90% of them occurred a single time. The top ten clonotypes cover more than 7.5% of the sample.

A remark on this clone: It has no known antigen specificity. No clone much larger than this one lies a single base away; base qualities are absent.

Spanning cysteine to phenylalanine, the CDR3 consists of 16 amino acids. The CDR3 DNA has 48 bases and is translated from base 1. The junction carries 18 bases between V and J, which are trimmed by 2 bases and 7 bases respectively. Looking up the germline V gene (reference sequence) yields CDR1 LNHDA and CDR2 SQIVND. Sample: peripheral blood, taken 28 days after the second AZD1222 dose. The chain is made from TRBV19 and TRBJ1-5; a weak D assignment points to TRBD1 (6 bases agree). The origin of this receptor is an adult who received the AZD1222 COVID-19 vaccine. Here is the DNA: TGTGCCAGTAGTATATACGGGGGACAAGCCAAGCAGCCCCAGCATTTT. It encodes CASSIYGGQAKQPQHF.